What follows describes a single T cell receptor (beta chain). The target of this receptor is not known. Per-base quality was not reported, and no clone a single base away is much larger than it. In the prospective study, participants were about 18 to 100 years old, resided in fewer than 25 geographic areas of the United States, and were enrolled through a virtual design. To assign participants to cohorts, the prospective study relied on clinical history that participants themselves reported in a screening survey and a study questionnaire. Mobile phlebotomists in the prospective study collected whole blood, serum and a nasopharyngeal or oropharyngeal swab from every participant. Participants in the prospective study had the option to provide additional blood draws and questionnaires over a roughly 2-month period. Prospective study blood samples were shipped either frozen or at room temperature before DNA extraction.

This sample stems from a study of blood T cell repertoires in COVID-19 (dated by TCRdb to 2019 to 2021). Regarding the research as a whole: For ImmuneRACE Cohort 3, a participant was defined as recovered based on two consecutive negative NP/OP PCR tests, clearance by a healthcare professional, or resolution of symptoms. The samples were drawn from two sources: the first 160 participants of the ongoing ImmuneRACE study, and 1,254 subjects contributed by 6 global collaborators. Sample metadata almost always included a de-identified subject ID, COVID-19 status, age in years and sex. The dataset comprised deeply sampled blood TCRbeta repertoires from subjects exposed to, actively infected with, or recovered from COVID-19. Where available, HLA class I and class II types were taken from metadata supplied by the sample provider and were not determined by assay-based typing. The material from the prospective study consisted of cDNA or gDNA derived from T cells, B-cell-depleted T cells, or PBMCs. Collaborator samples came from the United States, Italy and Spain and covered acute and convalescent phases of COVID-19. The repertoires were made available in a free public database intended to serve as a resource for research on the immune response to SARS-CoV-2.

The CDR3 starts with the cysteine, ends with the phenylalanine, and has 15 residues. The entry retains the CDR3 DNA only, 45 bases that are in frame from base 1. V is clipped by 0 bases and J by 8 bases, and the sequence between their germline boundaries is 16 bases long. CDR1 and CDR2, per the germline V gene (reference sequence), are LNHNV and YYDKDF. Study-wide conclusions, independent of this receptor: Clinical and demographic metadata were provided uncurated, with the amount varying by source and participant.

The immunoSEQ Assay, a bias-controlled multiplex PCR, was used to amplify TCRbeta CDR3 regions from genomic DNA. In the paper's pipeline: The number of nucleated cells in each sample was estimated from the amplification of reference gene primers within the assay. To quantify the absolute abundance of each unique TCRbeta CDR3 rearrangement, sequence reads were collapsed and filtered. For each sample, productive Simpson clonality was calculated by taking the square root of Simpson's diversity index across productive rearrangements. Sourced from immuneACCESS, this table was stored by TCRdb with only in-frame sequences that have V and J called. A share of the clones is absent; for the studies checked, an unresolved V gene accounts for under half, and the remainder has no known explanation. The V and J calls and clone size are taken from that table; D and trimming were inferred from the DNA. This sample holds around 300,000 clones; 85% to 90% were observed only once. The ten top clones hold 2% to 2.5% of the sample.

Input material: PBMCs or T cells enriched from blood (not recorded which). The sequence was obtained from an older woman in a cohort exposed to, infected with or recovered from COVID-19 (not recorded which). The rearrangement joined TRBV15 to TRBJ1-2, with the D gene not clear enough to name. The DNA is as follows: TGTGCCACCAGCAGAGATGGGCGGGGAGATGAAGGCTACACCTTC. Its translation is CATSRDGRGDEGYTF.